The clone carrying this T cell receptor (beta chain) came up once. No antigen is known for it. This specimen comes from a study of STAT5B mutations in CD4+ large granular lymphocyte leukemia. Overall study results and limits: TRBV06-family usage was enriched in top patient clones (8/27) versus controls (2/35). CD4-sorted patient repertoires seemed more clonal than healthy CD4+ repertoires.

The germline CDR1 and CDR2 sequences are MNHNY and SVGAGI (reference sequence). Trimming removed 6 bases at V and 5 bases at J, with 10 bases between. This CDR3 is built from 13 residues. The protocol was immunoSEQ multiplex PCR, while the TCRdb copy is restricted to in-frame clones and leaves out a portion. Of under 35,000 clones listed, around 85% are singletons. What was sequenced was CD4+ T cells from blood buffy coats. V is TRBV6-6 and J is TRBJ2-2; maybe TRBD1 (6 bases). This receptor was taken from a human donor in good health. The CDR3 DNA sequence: TGTGCCAGCAGGGCTACAGGGACCGGGGAGCTGTTTTTT. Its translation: CASRATGTGELFF.